A selection of T cell receptor beta chains follows, all from one sample in a study of shared clonotypes between healthy human individuals. TCRdb's table, derived via immunoSEQ multiplex PCR, lists solely in-frame clones and lacks some. The data show about 2 million clones, 90% to 95% seen once. The specimen sequenced was naive CD4+ T cells sorted from blood. These receptors all come from a man younger than 30 in good health. Both conserved end residues are part of each CDR3. The order of the fields is CDR3 DNA, CDR3 protein, V gene, D gene, clone size, J gene, CDR3 length. A D gene is named only where the DNA matches it firmly. The listing skips clone size in some rows; elsewhere it reads once, few, many or a size class.

TGTGCCAGCTCACCAGGACAAGATCAGCCCCAGCATTTT CASSPGQDQPQHF TRBV18 . . TRBJ1-5 13
TGCGCCAGCAGTGTCCTAGGGTCCGGCAATGAGCAGTTCTTC CASSVLGSGNEQFF TRBV10-2 . . TRBJ2-1 14
TGTGCCAGCAGCGCCCGATGGGGTGCGGAGTACTTC CASSARWGAEYF TRBV7-2 . . TRBJ2-7 12
TGTGCCAGCAGAACAGGTCCCTATGGCTACACCTTC CASRTGPYGYTF TRBV28 . . TRBJ1-2 12
TGTGCCAGCAGCCTATATTCTACCGGTCAGGGTGATTATGGCTACACCTTC CASSLYSTGQGDYGYTF TRBV5-6 . . TRBJ1-2 17
TGTGCCAGCAGTGAAATCCTTGGGACATATGGCTACACCTTC CASSEILGTYGYTF TRBV6-1 . . TRBJ1-2 14
TGTGCCAGCAGCCTTCAGGGGGGAGCTGGGGCCAACGTCCTGACTTTC CASSLQGGAGANVLTF TRBV5-8 . . TRBJ2-6 16
TGTGCCAGCAGCTTGCCTCCAACGGGGACTGAAGCTTTCTTT CASSLPPTGTEAFF TRBV5-4 . once TRBJ1-1 14
TGCAGCGTTGAAGAGCAGCGGAGCACAGATACGCAGTATTTT CSVEEQRSTDTQYF TRBV29-1 . . TRBJ2-3 14
TGTGCCAGCAGCCCAACGGGGGGCTCCTACGAGCAGTACTTC CASSPTGGSYEQYF TRBV6-5 TRBD2 . TRBJ2-7 14
TGTGCCTGGAGTGTAGCCGGACTAGCGACCTACGAGCAGTACTTC CAWSVAGLATYEQYF TRBV30 TRBD2 . TRBJ2-7 15